This T cell receptor beta chain was identified in a study of Ad26.COV2.S vaccination and SARS-CoV-2 variants (dated by TCRdb to the early 2020s). Looking at the study overall: TCRbeta repertoire sequencing was used to assess the specificity and breadth of SARS-CoV-2-reactive T cell receptors after Ad26.COV2.S vaccination. The TCR-sequenced set comprised around 30 samples: some 20 Ad26.COV2.S vaccine recipients, 5 placebo recipients and 8 SARS-CoV-2 convalescent individuals.

Broader findings and caveats from the paper: Ad26.COV2.S recipients had higher spike-specific TCR breadth than placebo recipients (P = 0.0014). Vaccine and placebo recipients had similar non-spike TCR breadth, a finding consistent with the vaccine containing only spike. The authors noted that the TCR breadth and depth analyses may have underestimated total T cell responses. Substantial breadth of spike-specific CD8+ and CD4+ T cell responses was reported after vaccination.

With respect to this clone: Its target antigen remains unknown. No quality values exist for individual bases; no much larger clone is one base distant.

The time point label of this sample denotes: individuals recovered from natural SARS-CoV-2 infection. The CDR3 spans 11 residues, from the cysteine through the phenylalanine. The entry retains the CDR3 DNA only, 33 bases that are in frame from base 1. V gives up 8 bases and J gives up 6 bases, and the segment between their germline ends measures 11 bases. CDR1 and CDR2 were assigned from the germline V gene as MDHEN and SYDVKM. TCRbeta CDR3 regions were sequenced with the immunoSEQ Assay. After extraction, genomic DNA underwent amplification by bias-controlled multiplex PCR, followed by high-throughput sequencing. Turning to the authors' computational methods: To quantify the absolute abundance of every unique TCRbeta CDR3 region, sequences were collapsed and filtered. T cell fraction was estimated by normalization of TCRbeta template counts to usable DNA, with usable DNA being measured through amplification of reference genes present in all nucleated cells. Repertoire TCRs were annotated as SARS-CoV-2-specific by exact matching of V gene, CDR3 amino acid sequence and J gene to a known reactive TCR set. The reference SARS-CoV-2 TCR set was obtained from MIRA and was filtered for enrichment in COVID-19-positive ImmuneCODE repertoires, whereby public or cross-reactive TCRs were removed. Using the MIRA antigens, annotated TCRs were further analysed by specific ORF or by position within an ORF. Depth was the summed frequency of annotated unique rearrangements, while breadth was defined as annotated unique rearrangements over total unique productive rearrangements. Two-sided Wilcoxon rank-sum tests were applied when comparing TCR breadth between groups. The source is immuneACCESS, and TCRdb retained only in-frame sequences with V and J called. Part of the clones is not carried over; for the studies checked, unresolved V genes explain less than half of this, and the remainder is unexplained. The DNA was the basis for D and trimming; V, J and clone size are from that table. In all, the sample holds under 95,000 clones, and around 82% of those were seen once. The ten most abundant clones make up 16% of the sample.

The receptor chain draws on TRBV28 and TRBJ2-7, with TRBD2 tentatively as D gene (6 bases match). The material was peripheral blood, obtained after recovery from COVID-19. The receptor comes from a human donor who had recovered from COVID-19. CDR3 reads: CASDGGVEQYF. The nucleotide sequence reads TGTGCCAGCGACGGGGGAGTCGAGCAGTACTTC. When the CDR3 is completed using the reference TRBV28 and TRBJ2-7 genes on either side, the full variable domain is DVKVTQSSRYLVKRTGEKVFLECVQDMDHENMFWYRQDPGLGLRLIYFSYDVKMKEKGDIPEGYSVSREKKERFSLILESASTNQTSMYLCASDGGVEQYFGPGTRLTVT.